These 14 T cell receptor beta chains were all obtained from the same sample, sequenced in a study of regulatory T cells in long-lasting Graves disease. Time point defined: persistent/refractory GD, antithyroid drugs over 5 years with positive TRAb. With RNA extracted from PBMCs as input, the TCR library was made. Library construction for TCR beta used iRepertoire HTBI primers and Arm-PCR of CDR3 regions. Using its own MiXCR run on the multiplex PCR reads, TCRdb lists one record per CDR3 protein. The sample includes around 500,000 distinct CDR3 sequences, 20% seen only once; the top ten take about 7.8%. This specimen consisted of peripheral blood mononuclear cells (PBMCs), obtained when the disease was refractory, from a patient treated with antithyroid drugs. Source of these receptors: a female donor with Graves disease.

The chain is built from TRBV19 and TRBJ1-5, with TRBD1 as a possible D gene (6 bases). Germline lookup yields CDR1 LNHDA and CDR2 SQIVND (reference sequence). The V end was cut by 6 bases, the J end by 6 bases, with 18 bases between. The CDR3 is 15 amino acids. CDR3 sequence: CASSISTGRGQPQHF. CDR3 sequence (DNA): TGTGCCAGTAGCATATCGACAGGCCGGGGTCAGCCCCAGCATTTT.

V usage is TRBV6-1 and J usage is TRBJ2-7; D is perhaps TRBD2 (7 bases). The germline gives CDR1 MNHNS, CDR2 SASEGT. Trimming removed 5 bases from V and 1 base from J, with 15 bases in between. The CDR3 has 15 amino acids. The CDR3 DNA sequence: TGTGCCAGCAGTCTGGGGGGGCGATGGTCCTACGAGCAGTACTTC. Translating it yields CASSLGGRWSYEQYF.

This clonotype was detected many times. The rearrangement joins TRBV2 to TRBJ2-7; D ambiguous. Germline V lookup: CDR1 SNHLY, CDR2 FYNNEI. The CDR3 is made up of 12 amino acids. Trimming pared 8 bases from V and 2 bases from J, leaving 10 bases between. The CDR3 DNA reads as TGTGCCAGCTTCTGGGTCCCCTACGAGCAGTACTTC. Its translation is CASFWVPYEQYF.

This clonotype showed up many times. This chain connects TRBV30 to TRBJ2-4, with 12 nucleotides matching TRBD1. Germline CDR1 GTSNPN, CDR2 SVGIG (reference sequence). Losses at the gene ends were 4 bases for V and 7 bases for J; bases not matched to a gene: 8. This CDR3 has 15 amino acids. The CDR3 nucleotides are TGTGCCTGGACCGCCGGGACAGGGGGCTATAACATTCAGTACTTC. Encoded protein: CAWTAGTGGYNIQYF.

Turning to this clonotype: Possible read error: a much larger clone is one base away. The CDR3 loop is CASSRESGVISSLHF. In nucleotides, the CDR3 is TGTGCCAGCAGCCGCGAGAGCGGGGTGATTTCATCCCTCCACTTT. The chain joins TRBV27 to TRBJ1-6; no definite D call. Germline-derived CDR1 and CDR2 are MNHEY and SMNVEV (reference sequence). This CDR3 has 15 residues.

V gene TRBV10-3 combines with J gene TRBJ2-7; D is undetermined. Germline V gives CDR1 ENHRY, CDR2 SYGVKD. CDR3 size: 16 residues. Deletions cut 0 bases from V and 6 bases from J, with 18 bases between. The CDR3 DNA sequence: TGTGCCATCAGTGAGTCGGGCGGCAGGTCCCCTCGCGAGCAGTACTTC. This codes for CAISESGGRSPREQYF.

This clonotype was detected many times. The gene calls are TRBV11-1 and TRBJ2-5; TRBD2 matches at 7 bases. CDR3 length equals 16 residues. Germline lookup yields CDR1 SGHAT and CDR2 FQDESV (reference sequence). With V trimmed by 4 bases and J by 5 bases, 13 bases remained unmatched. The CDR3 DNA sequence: TGTGCCAGCAGCTCGGGAATGGCGGGAGAAGGGGAGACCCAGTACTTC. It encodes CASSSGMAGEGETQYF.

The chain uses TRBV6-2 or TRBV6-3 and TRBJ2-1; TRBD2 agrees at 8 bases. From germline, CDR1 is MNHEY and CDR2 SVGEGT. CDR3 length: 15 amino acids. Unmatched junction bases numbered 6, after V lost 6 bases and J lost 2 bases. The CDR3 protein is CASRLSGSAYNEQFF. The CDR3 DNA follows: TGTGCCAGCAGACTAAGCGGGAGCGCCTACAATGAGCAGTTCTTC.

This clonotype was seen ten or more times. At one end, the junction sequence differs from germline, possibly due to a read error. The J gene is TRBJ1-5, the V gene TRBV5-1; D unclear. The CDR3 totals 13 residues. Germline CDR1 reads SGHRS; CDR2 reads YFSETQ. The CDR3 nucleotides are TGTGCCAGCAGCTTAGGGCCTAATCAGCCCCAGCATTTT. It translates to CASSLGPNQPQHF.

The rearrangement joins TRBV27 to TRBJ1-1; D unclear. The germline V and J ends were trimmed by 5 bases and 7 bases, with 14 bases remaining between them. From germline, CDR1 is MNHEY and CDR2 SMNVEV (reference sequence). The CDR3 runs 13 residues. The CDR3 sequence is CASSLAARLEAFF. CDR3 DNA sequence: TGTGCCAGCAGTCTCGCCGCTCGTCTTGAAGCTTTCTTT.

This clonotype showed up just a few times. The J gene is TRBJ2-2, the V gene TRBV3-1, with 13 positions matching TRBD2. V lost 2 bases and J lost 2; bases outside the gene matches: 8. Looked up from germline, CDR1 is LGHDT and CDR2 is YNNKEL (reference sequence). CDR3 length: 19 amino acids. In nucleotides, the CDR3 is TGTGCCAGCAGCCAAAGGCGGACTAGCGGGAGAAGAAACACCGGGGAGCTGTTTTTT. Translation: CASSQRRTSGRRNTGELFF.

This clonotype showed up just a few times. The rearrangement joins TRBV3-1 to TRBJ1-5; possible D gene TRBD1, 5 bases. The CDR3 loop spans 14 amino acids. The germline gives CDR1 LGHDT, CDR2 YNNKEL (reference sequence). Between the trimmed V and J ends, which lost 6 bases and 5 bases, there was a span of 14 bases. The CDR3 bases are TGTGCCAGCAGGGAGGGTATAGGGGATCAGCCCCAGCATTTT. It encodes CASREGIGDQPQHF.

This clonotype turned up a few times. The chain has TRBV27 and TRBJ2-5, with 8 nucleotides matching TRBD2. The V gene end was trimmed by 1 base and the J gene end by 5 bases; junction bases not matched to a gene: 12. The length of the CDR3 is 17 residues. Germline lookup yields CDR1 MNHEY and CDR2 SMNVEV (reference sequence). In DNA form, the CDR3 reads TGTGCCAGCAGTTTATTGGGACTAGGCCGTCTTTCGGAGACCCAGTACTTC. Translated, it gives CASSLLGLGRLSETQYF.

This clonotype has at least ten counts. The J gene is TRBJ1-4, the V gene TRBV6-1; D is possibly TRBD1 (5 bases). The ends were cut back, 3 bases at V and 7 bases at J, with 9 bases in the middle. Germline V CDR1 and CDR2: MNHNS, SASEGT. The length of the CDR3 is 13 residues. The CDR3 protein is CASSDRVREKLFF. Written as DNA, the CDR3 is TGTGCCAGCAGTGACAGGGTGCGTGAAAAACTGTTTTTT.